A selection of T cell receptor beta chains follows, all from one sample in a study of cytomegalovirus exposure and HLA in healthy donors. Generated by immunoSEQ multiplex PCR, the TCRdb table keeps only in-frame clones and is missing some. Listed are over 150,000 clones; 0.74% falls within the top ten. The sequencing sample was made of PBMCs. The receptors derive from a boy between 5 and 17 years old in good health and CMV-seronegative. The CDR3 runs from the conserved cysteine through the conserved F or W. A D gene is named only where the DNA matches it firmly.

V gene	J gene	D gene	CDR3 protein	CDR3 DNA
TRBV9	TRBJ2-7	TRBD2	CASSVGLAGDEQYF	TGTGCCAGCAGCGTCGGGCTAGCGGGGGACGAGCAGTACTTC
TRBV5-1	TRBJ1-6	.	CASSSTGPNSPLHF	TGCGCCAGCAGTTCAACAGGACCAAATTCACCCCTCCACTTT
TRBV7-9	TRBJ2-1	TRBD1	CASSLQWDRGRGPYNEQFF	TGTGCCAGCAGCTTACAATGGGACAGGGGGCGTGGGCCCTACAATGAGCAGTTCTTC
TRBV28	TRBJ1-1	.	CASSPSYMNTEAFF	TGTGCCAGCAGTCCTTCTTACATGAACACTGAAGCTTTCTTT
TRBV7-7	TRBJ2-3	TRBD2	CASSTSGSNTDTQYF	TGTGCCAGCAGCACTAGCGGATCAAACACAGATACGCAGTATTTT
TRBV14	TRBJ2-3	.	CASSLLGPGLGTDTQYF	TGTGCCAGCAGCCTCCTAGGACCGGGACTGGGAACAGATACGCAGTATTTT
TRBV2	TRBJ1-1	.	CASSGRTQNTEAFF	TGTGCCAGCAGTGGGCGGACACAGAACACTGAAGCTTTCTTT
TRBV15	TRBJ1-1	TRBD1	CATSTRTGGAGDTEAFF	TGTGCCACCAGCACCCGGACAGGGGGCGCCGGGGACACTGAAGCTTTCTTT
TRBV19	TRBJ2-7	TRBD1	CASSILGQGGEQCF	TGTGCCAGTAGTATATTGGGACAGGGAGGCGAGCAGTGCTTC
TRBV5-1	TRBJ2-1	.	CASRADSYNEQFF	TGCGCCAGCAGGGCCGATTCCTACAATGAGCAGTTCTTC
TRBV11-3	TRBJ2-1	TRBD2	CASSPFAGVRYNEQFF	TGTGCCAGCAGCCCCTTTGCGGGGGTGCGGTACAATGAGCAGTTCTTC
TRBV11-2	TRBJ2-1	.	CASSRSYNEQFF	TGTGCCAGCAGCCGTTCCTACAATGAGCAGTTCTTC
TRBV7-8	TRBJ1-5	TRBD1	CASSLARTGGMFSNQPQHF	TGTGCCAGCAGCTTAGCCAGGACAGGGGGGATGTTTAGCAATCAGCCCCAGCATTTT
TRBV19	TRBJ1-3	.	CASSIQGQSSGNTIYF	TGTGCCAGTAGTATACAAGGACAGTCCTCTGGAAACACCATATATTTT
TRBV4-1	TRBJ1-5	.	CASSQVMGPNQPQHF	TGCGCCAGCAGCCAAGTCATGGGGCCCAATCAGCCCCAGCATTTT
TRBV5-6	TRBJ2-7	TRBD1	CASSSRDRATYEQYF	TGTGCCAGCAGCTCACGGGACAGGGCGACCTACGAGCAGTACTTC
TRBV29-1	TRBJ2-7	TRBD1	CSARTGGDEQYF	TGCAGCGCCCGGACAGGGGGCGACGAGCAGTACTTC
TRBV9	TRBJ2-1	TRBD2	CASSPARLAGGGEQFF	TGTGCCAGCAGCCCTGCGAGACTAGCGGGGGGCGGGGAGCAGTTCTTC
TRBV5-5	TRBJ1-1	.	CASSFGPEAFF	TGTGCCAGCAGCTTTGGCCCTGAAGCTTTCTTT
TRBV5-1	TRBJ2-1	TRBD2	CASSLDSGALNEQFF	TGCGCCAGCAGCTTGGACAGCGGGGCCCTCAATGAGCAGTTCTTC
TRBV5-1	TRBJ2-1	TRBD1	CASSTGTANNEQFF	TGCGCCAGCAGCACCGGGACAGCAAACAATGAGCAGTTCTTC
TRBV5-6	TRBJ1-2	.	CASSLYNGYTF	TGTGCCAGCAGCCTTTATAATGGCTACACCTTC
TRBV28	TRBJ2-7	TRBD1	CASGGTDRPYEQYF	TGTGCCAGCGGGGGTACGGACAGGCCCTACGAGCAGTACTTC
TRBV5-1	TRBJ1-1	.	CASSLSPGTTNTEAFF	TGCGCCAGCAGCTTAAGCCCAGGCACCACGAACACTGAAGCTTTCTTT
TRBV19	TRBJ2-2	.	CASSIGGTYTGELFF	TGTGCCAGTAGTATAGGAGGAACGTACACCGGGGAGCTGTTTTTT
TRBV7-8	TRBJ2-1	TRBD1	CASSFPGQHNEQFF	TGTGCCAGCAGCTTTCCGGGACAGCACAATGAGCAGTTCTTC
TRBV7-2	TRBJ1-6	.	CASSLAPGIESPLHF	TGTGCCAGCAGCTTAGCGCCAGGGATCGAGTCACCCCTCCACTTT
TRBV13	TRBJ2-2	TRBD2	CASTDPTGTRAGELFF	TGTGCCAGCACAGACCCAACCGGGACTAGAGCCGGGGAGCTGTTTTTT
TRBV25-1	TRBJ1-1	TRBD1	CASSAGGRTRQVGSEAFF	TGTGCCAGCAGTGCAGGGGGGCGGACTCGCCAGGTGGGGTCTGAAGCTTTCTTT
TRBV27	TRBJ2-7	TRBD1	CASSLRDRFYEQYF	TGTGCCAGCAGTTTGAGGGACAGGTTCTACGAGCAGTACTTC
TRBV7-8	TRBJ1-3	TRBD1	CASSSLRGSDRGGGNTIYF	TGTGCCAGCAGCTCACTAAGGGGGTCCGACAGGGGCGGGGGAAACACCATATATTTT
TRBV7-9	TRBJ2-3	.	CASILGSASTDTQYF	TGTGCCAGCATCCTAGGTAGCGCAAGCACAGATACGCAGTATTTT
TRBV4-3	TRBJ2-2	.	CASSRGEVSASELFF	TGCGCCAGCAGCCGGGGGGAGGTATCGGCTAGCGAGCTGTTTTTT
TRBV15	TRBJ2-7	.	CATSWNGQYEQYF	TGTGCCACCAGCTGGAATGGACAGTACGAGCAGTACTTC
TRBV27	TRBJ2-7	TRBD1	CASRLQGQGSEQYF	TGTGCCAGCAGATTACAAGGACAGGGGAGCGAGCAGTACTTC
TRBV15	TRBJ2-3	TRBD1	CATSGAHQGAPSSSTDTQYF	TGTGCCACCAGCGGCGCGCACCAGGGGGCGCCATCCTCTAGCACAGATACGCAGTATTTT
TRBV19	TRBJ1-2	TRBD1	CAGQGNYGYTF	TGTGCCGGACAGGGTAACTATGGCTACACCTTC
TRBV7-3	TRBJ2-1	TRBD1	CASSPEQGVFSEQFF	TGTGCCAGCAGCCCCGAACAGGGGGTCTTCAGTGAGCAGTTCTTC
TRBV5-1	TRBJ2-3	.	CASSLGGASTDTQYF	TGCGCCAGCAGCTTAGGGGGGGCTAGCACAGATACGCAGTATTTT
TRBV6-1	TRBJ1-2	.	CASRSTGKAGYTF	TGTGCCAGCAGGAGTACGGGAAAGGCTGGCTACACCTTC
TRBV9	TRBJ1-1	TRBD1	CASSDGQGTEAFF	TGTGCCAGCAGCGACGGACAGGGGACTGAAGCTTTCTTT
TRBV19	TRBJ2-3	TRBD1	CASSPTGVDTQYF	TGTGCCAGTAGTCCGACAGGGGTCGATACGCAGTATTTT
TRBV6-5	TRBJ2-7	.	CASRRHEGEQYF	TGTGCCAGCCGCCGACACGAGGGCGAGCAGTACTTC
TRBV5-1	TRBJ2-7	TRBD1	CASSLERTGGVSHF	TGCGCCAGCAGCTTGGAAAGGACAGGGGGCGTATCCCACTTC
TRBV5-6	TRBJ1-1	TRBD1	CASSGGRGAPGGEAFF	TGTGCCAGCAGCGGGGGCAGGGGGGCGCCTGGTGGTGAAGCTTTCTTT
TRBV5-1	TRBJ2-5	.	CASSPPNRGQETQYF	TGCGCCAGCAGCCCACCTAATAGGGGACAAGAGACCCAGTACTTC
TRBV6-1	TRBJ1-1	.	CASSDRGRANTEAFF	TGTGCCAGCAGTGATAGGGGCAGGGCCAACACTGAAGCTTTCTTT
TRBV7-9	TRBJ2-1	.	CASSLSGAGPGNEQFF	TGTGCCAGCAGCTTATCTGGGGCGGGACCCGGCAATGAGCAGTTCTTC
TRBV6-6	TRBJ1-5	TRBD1	CASRQGDRNQPQHF	TGTGCCAGCAGGCAGGGGGATCGGAATCAGCCCCAGCATTTT
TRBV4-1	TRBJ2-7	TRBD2	CASSQTRGDPYEQYF	TGCGCCAGCAGCCAAACTCGGGGGGACCCCTACGAGCAGTACTTC